Included here is one T cell receptor beta chain sequence, with context. What it binds is not known. These data originate in a study of cytomegalovirus exposure and HLA in healthy donors. PCR employed 60 Vbeta and 13 Jbeta primers. This table comes from immunoSEQ multiplex PCR, and its TCRdb copy is limited to in-frame clones, with some not included. The data contain about 260,000 clones, about 75% of them singletons. General study results and limits: Several top significant clusters appeared, in a later analysis, to be linked to common viral pathogens.

The sample comprised PBMCs. This sequence was found in a female donor in good health and CMV-seronegative.

The CDR3 DNA sequence: TGTGCCAGCAGCCCCGGGACTAGCCCTGACACAGATACGCAGTATTTT. Translated: CASSPGTSPDTDTQYF. The chain employs TRBV7-9 and TRBJ2-3, with 9 bases fitting TRBD2. CDR3 length equals 16 residues. J gave up 2 bases and V 5 bases, and 8 bases lay outside the gene matches. Looked up from germline, CDR1 is SEHNR and CDR2 is FQNEAQ (reference sequence).